This T cell receptor beta chain emerged from a study of OX40 agonist ivuxolimab in advanced cancers. In the study overall: Patients received ivuxolimab, an intravenous treatment, every 2 weeks at 0.01 to 10 mg/kg.

The assay was immunoSEQ multiplex PCR, and TCRdb's table has in-frame clones only and misses some. This table has around 58,000 clones, around 93% appearing once. The CDR3 has 14 amino acids. V shed 1 base and J shed 1 base, with 7 bases lying between them. CDR1 MGHDK and CDR2 SYGVNS come from the germline V gene. The chain links TRBV25-1 to TRBJ1-1; D uncertain. The material was CD4+ or CD8+ T cells sorted from blood, obtained in a trial of the OX40 agonist ivuxolimab. This clonotype was sampled from an adult with an advanced solid tumor such as melanoma, head and neck, liver or kidney cancer. CDR3 DNA sequence: TGTGCCAGCAGTGAATTAACGGAGAACACTGAAGCTTTCTTT. Translating gives CASSELTENTEAFF.